This section outlines one T cell receptor beta chain sequence together with its context. The antigen is not known. The sample belongs to a study of regulatory T cells in long-lasting Graves disease. Investigators prepared the TCR beta libraries by applying iRepertoire HTBI primers and Arm-PCR of CDR3 regions. TCRdb called the multiplex PCR reads again in MiXCR, with one record for every CDR3 protein. Of 400,000 to 500,000 distinct CDR3 sequences in the sample, approximately 23% were seen once. Time point of the sample: persistent/refractory GD, antithyroid drugs over 5 years with positive TRAb. Scientists built the TCR library using RNA that was extracted from PBMCs. A blood draw put approximately 9 milliliters of peripheral blood into EDTA tubes. Findings of the study overall: Persistent patients had more shared public clonotypes (2,741) than new patients (roughly 970). Relative to newly diagnosed Graves' patients, persistent ones had lower TCR diversity. Preferential use of TRBV28, TRBJ1-2 and TRBJ2-5 was seen in persistent disease.

This CDR3 is 15 amino acids long. CDR1 is SQVTM, CDR2 ANQGSEA, per germline. Trimming at V came to 5 bases and at J to 6 bases, leaving 12 bases not matched to a gene. The J gene is TRBJ2-3, the V gene TRBV29-1, with 9 bases identical to TRBD2. The clonotype originates from a female donor with Graves disease. The input for sequencing was peripheral blood mononuclear cells (PBMCs), taken when the disease was refractory, from a patient treated with antithyroid drugs. The CDR3 bases are TGCAGCGTTATGAGACTAGCGGAGGGGGCGGATACGCAGTATTTT. Translation gives CSVMRLAEGADTQYF.